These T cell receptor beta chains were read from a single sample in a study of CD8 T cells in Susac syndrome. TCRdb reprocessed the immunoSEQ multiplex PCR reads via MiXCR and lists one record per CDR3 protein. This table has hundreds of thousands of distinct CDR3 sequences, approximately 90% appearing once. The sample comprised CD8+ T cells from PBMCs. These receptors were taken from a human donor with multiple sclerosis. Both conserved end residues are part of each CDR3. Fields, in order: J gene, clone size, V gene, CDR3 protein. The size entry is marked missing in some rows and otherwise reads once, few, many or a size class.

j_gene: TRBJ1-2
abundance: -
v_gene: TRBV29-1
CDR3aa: CSVEDLANYGYTF

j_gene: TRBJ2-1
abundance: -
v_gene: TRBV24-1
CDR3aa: CATSDPWADNEQFF

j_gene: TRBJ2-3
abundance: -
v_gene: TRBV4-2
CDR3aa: CASSQGLAADTQYF

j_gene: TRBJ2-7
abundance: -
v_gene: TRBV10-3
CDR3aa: CAISFGLAGDYEQYF

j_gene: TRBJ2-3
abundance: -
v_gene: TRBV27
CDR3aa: CASSGGLSLDTQYF

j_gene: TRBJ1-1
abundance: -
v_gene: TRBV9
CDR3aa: CASSAWDRVVFTDTEAFF

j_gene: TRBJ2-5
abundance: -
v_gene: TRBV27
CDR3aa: CASSSRGLQETQYF

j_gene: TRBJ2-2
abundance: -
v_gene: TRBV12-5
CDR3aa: CASGLGSTGELFF

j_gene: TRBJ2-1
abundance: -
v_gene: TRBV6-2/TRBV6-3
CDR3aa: CASLSGGTYNEQFF

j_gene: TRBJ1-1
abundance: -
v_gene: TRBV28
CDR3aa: CASSRPGVGPEAFF

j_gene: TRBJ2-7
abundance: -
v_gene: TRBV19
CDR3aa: CASSIDPGQGADEQYF

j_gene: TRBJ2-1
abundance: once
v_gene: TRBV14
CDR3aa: CASSQGKEQFF

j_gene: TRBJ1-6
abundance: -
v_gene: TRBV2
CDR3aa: CASIQVGYSNSPLHF

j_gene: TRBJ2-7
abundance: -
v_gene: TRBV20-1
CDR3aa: CSARDLRAEQYF

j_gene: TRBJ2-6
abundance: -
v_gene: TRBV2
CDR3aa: CASSAGANVLTF

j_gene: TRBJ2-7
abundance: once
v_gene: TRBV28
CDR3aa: CASSFRGSKSYEQYF

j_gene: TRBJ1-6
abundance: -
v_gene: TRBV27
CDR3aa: CASSDLRSYNSPLHF

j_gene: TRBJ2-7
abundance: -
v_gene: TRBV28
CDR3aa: CASSLGASGVEQYF

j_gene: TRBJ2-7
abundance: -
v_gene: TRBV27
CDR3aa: CASSLTPPGLASYEQYF

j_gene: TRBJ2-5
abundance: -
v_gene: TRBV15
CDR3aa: CATSSRVSRETQYF

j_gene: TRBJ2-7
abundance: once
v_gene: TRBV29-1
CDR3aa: CSVAARSYEQYF

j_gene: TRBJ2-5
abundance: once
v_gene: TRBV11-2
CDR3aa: CASSLDLATWMEETQYF